Listed below are T cell receptor beta chains from one sample, sequenced in a study of blood T cell repertoires in COVID-19. The protocol was immunoSEQ multiplex PCR, while the TCRdb copy is restricted to in-frame clones and leaves out a portion. The data hold approximately 160,000 clones, with approximately 80% observed a single time. The sample was peripheral blood. The receptor set was obtained from a human donor in a cohort sampled during active COVID-19. Both conserved end residues are part of each CDR3. Size is stated for part of the rows, as once, few or many counts, or as a class when the clone is expanded.

V gene: TRBV6-6; clone size: medium-sized; CDR3 protein: CASSPIRLAGGMSYEQYF
V gene: TRBV21-1; clone size: .; CDR3 protein: CASSKRAGMDTEAFF
V gene: TRBV10-3; clone size: .; CDR3 protein: CAISDFQASSYEQYF
V gene: TRBV6-2/TRBV6-3; clone size: .; CDR3 protein: CASSLAGPTGELFF
V gene: TRBV21-1; clone size: few; CDR3 protein: CASSTLSGGGPLSPSGNTIYF
V gene: TRBV5-4; clone size: once; CDR3 protein: CASSLVGSTDTQYF
V gene: TRBV3-1/TRBV3-2; clone size: .; CDR3 protein: CASSQDRGRPAHF
V gene: TRBV7-8; clone size: .; CDR3 protein: CASSPHGQSGGGYTF
V gene: TRBV30; clone size: .; CDR3 protein: CAWSVHGLGYTF
V gene: TRBV4-3; clone size: .; CDR3 protein: CASSQDPQGHSYNEQFF
V gene: TRBV29-1; clone size: .; CDR3 protein: CSVVPSRTNEKLFF
V gene: TRBV19; clone size: .; CDR3 protein: CASSRAEYSEAFF
V gene: TRBV7-6; clone size: .; CDR3 protein: CASSREQGTYNEQFF
V gene: TRBV2; clone size: .; CDR3 protein: CASSEAGFGYTF
V gene: TRBV5-8; clone size: .; CDR3 protein: CASSWGAGEQYF
V gene: TRBV6-5; clone size: .; CDR3 protein: CASMWTGNTEAFF
V gene: TRBV12-5; clone size: .; CDR3 protein: CASGLETGLAGIETQYF
V gene: TRBV30; clone size: .; CDR3 protein: CAWRQGPNTDTQYF
V gene: TRBV5-1; clone size: .; CDR3 protein: CASSEDPGDGYTF
V gene: TRBV19; clone size: .; CDR3 protein: CASSIVGPRSSYEQYF
V gene: TRBV7-9; clone size: .; CDR3 protein: CASSPRGKNAEQYF
V gene: TRBV2; clone size: .; CDR3 protein: CASSDGTLSNQPQHF
V gene: TRBV6-2/TRBV6-3; clone size: few; CDR3 protein: CASSYILRTGGFRSNQPQHF
V gene: TRBV18; clone size: .; CDR3 protein: CASSPWREHGITDTQYF
V gene: TRBV30; clone size: .; CDR3 protein: CAVDRGRGTEAFF
V gene: TRBV28; clone size: .; CDR3 protein: CASGPTSSGYGYTF
V gene: TRBV14; clone size: .; CDR3 protein: CASSQAGGNTEAFF
V gene: TRBV5-1; clone size: .; CDR3 protein: CASSTGQGPYQPQHF
V gene: TRBV27; clone size: few; CDR3 protein: CASSSNLNSPLHF
V gene: TRBV24-1; clone size: .; CDR3 protein: CATSDGQGLGELFF
V gene: TRBV4-1; clone size: .; CDR3 protein: CASSQGTGGLSYEQYF
V gene: TRBV28; clone size: once; CDR3 protein: CASSLFLGGYGYTF
V gene: TRBV18; clone size: .; CDR3 protein: CASSPVPGTDTQYF
V gene: TRBV7-9; clone size: few; CDR3 protein: CASIPSDRGQETQYF
V gene: TRBV18; clone size: .; CDR3 protein: CASSVLGTTNSYEQYF
V gene: TRBV28; clone size: .; CDR3 protein: CASSLLSGTVVYGYTF
V gene: TRBV7-6; clone size: .; CDR3 protein: CASSLGLVGTGELFF
V gene: TRBV6-2/TRBV6-3; clone size: .; CDR3 protein: CASSYLASSYEQYF
V gene: TRBV3-1/TRBV3-2; clone size: .; CDR3 protein: CASSQQGTSGPQNIQYF
V gene: TRBV28; clone size: .; CDR3 protein: CASRQSGGGAYEQYF